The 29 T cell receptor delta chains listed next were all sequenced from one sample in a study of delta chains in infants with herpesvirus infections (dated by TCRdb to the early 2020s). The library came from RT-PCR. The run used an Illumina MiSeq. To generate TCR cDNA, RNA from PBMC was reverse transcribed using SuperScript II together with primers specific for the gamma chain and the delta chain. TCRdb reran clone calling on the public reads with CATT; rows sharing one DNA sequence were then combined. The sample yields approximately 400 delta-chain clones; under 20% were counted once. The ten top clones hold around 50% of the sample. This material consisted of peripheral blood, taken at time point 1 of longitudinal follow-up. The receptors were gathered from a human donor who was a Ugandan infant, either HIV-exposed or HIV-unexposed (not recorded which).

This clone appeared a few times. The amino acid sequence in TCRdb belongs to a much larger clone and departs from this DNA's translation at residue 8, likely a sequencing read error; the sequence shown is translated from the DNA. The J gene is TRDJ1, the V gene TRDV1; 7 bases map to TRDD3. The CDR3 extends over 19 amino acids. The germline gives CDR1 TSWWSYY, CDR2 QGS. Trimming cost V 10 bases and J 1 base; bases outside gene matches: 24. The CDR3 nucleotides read TGTGCTCCCGAAGGGGCTGCCTGGCTGGGGGGCCTAACCACCGATAAACTCATCTTT. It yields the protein CAPEGAAWLGGLTTDKLIF.

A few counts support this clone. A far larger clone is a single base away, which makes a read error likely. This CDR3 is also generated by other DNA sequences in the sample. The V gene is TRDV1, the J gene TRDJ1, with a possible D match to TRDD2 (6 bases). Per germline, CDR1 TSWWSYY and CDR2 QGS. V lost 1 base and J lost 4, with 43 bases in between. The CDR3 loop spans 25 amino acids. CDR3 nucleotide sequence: TGTGCTCTTGGGGAACCAAATGTCCTTCCGTACCACAAGCCTGGGCCTGTCAATCCGATCGATAAACTCATCTTT. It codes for CALGEPNVLPYHKPGPVNPIDKLIF.

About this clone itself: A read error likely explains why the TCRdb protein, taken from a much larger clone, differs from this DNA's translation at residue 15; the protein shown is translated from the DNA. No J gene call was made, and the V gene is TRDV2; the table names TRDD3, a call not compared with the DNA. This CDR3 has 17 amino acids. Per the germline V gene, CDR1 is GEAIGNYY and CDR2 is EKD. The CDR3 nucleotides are TGTGCCTGTGACAGTACTGGGGGATCCTGGGACACCCGACAGAGGTTTTTC. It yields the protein CACDSTGGSWDTRQRFF.

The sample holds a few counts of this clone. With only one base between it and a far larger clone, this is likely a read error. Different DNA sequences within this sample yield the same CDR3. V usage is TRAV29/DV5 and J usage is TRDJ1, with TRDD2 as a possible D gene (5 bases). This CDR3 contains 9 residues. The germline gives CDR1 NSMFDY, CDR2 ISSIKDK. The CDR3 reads CAPTVKLIF. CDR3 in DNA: TGTGCGCCTACGGTTAAACTCATCTTT. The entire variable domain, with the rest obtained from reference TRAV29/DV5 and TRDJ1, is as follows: DQQVKQNSPSLSVQEGRISILNCDYTNSMFDYFLWYKKYPAEGPTFLISISSIKDKNEDGRFTVFLNKSAKHLSLHIVPSQPGDSAVYFCAPTVKLIFGKGTRVTVEP.

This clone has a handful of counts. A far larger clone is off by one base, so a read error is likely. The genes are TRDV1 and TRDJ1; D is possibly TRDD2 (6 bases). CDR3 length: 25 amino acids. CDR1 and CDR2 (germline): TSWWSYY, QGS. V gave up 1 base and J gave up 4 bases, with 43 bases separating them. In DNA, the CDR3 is TGTGCTCTTGGGGAACCAAATGTCCTTCCGCACCACAAACCTGGGCCTGTCAATCCGATCGATAAACTCATCTTT. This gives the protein CALGEPNVLPHHKPGPVNPIDKLIF.

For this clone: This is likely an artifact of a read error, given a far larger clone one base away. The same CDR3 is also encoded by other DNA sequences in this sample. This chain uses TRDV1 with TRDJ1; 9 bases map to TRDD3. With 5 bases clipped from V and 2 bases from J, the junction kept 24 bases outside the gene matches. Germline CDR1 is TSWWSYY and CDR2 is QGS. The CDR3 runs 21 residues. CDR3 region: CALGIPAFPPYWGTLTDKLIF. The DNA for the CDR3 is TGTGCTCTTGGGATTCCTGCCTTCCCTCCTTACTGGGGGACCCTTACCGATAAACTCATCTTT.

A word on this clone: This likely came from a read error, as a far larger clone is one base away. This chain's CDR3 is CALGEGFFILCGGIRGKYTDKLIF. CDR3 DNA: TGTGCTCTTGGGGAAGGTTTCTTCATACTATGTGGGGGGATACGCGGGAAGTACACCGATAAACTCATCTTT. This rearrangement joins TRDV1 to TRDJ1, with TRDD3 identical over 10 bases. J gave up 0 bases and V 2 bases, and 27 bases lay outside the gene matches. Per germline, CDR1 TSWWSYY and CDR2 QGS. The CDR3 is 24 residues long.

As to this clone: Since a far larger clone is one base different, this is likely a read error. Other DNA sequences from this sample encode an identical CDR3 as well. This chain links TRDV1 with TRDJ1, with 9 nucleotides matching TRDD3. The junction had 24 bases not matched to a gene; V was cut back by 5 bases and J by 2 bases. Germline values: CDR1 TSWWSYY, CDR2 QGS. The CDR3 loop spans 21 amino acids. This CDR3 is CALGIPALPPYWGTLTDKLIF. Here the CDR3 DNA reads TGTGCTCTTGGGATTCCCGCCTTACCTCCTTACTGGGGGACCCTTACCGATAAACTCATCTTT.

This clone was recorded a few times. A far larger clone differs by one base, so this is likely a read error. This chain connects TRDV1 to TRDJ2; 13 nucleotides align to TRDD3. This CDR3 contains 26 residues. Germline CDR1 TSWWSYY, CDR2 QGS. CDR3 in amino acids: CAHGELLLPIPTGGYGGRCLTAQLFF. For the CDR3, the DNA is TGTGCTCATGGGGAACTTCTCCTTCCTATCCCTACTGGGGGATACGGAGGGAGGTGTTTGACAGCACAACTCTTCTTT.

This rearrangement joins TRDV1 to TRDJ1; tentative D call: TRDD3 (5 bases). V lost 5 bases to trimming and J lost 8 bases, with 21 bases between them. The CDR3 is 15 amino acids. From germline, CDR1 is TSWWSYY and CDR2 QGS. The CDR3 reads CALGYSRGGDNKLIF. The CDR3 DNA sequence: TGTGCTCTTGGGTACTCCCGGGGAGGGGACAACAAACTCATCTTT.

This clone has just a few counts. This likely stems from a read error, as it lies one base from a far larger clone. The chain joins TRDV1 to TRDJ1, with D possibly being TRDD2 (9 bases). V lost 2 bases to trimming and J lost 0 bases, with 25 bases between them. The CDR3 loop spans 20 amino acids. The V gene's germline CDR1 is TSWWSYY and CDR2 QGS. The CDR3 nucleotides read TGTGCTCTTGGGGAAGGGCCTTCCTACGTCTCTGGGGGACACACCGATAAACTCATCTTT. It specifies CALGEGPSYVSGGHTDKLIF.

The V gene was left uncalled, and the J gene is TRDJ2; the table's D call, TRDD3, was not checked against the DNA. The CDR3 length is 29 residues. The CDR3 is CSGINAEYMGSKVFRNDACGSALTAQLFF. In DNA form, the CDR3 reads TGCAGTGGTATCAACGCAGAGTACATGGGGAGCAAGGTTTTTCGTAATGATGCCTGTGGTAGTGCTTTGACAGCACAACTCTTCTTT.

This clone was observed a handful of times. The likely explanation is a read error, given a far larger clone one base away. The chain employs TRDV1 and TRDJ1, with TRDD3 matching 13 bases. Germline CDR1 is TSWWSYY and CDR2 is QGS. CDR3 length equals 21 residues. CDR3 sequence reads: CALGSPGSYEYWGIRTNKLIF. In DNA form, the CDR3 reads TGTGCTCTTGGGTCCCCAGGCTCCTACGAGTACTGGGGGATACGCACCAATAAACTCATCTTT.

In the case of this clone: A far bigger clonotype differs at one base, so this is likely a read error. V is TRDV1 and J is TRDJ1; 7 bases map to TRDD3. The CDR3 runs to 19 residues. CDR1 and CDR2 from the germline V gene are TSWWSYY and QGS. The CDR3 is CAPEGAALLGGLTTDKRIF. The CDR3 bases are TGTGCTCCCGAAGGGGCTGCCTTGCTGGGGGGCCTAACCACCGATAAACGCATCTTT.

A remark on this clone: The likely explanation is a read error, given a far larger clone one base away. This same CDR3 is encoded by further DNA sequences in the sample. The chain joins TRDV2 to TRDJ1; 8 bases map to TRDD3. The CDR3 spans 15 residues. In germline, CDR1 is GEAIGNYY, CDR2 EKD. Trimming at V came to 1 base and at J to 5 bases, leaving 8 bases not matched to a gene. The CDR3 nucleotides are TGTGCCTGTGACACGGGATACGCTGCGACTGATAAACTCATCTTT. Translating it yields CACDTGYAATDKLIF.

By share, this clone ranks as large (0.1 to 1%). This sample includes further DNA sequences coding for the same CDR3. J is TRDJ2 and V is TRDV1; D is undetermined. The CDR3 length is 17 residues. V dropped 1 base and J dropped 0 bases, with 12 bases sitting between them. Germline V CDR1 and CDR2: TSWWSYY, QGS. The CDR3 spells CALGERAGQALTAQLFF. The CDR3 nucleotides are TGTGCTCTTGGGGAACGAGCGGGTCAGGCTTTGACAGCACAACTCTTCTTT.

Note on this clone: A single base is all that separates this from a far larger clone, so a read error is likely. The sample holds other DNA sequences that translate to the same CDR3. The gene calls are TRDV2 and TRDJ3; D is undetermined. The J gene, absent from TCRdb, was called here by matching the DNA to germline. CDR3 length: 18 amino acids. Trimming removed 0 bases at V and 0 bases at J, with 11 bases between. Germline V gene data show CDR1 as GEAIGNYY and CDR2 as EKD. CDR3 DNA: TGTGCCTGTGACACCGTTTCTGTTAGCTCCTGGGACACCCGACAGATGTTTTTC. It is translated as CACDTVSVSSWDTRQMFF.

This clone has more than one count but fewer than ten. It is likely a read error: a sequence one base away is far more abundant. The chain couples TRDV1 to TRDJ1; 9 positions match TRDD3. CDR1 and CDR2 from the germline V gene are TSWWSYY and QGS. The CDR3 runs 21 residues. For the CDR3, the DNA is TGTGCTCTTGGGATTCCCGCCTTCCCTCCTTACTGGGGGACCCTTACCGATAAACCCATCTTT. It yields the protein CALGIPAFPPYWGTLTDKPIF.

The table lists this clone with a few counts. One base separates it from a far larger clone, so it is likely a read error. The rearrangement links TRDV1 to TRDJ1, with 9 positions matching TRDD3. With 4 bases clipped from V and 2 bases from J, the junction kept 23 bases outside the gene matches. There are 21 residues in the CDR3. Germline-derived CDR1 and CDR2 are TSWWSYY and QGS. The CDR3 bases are TGTGCTCTTGGGGTTCCCGCCTTCCCTCCTTACTGGGGGACCCTTACCGATAAACTCATCTTT. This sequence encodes CALGVPAFPPYWGTLTDKLIF.

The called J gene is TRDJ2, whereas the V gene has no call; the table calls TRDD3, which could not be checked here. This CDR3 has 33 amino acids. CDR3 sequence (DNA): TGTGCTCTTGGGGGATTTAAGGCAGTTGGTGGGGGACCTTCAAGCAAGGTTTTTCGTAATGATGCCTGTGGTAGTGCTTTGACAGCACAACTCTTCTTT. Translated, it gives CALGGFKAVGGGPSSKVFRNDACGSALTAQLFF.

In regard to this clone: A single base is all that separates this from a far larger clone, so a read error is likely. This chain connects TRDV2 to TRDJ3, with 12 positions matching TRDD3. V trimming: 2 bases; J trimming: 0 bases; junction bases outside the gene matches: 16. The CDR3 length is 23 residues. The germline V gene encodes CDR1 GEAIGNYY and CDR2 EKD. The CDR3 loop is CACDNVLGDTLPPSSWDTRQMFF. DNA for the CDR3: TGTGCCTGTGACAACGTACTGGGGGATACTCTACCCCCTAGCTCCTGGGACACCCGACAGATGTTTTTC.

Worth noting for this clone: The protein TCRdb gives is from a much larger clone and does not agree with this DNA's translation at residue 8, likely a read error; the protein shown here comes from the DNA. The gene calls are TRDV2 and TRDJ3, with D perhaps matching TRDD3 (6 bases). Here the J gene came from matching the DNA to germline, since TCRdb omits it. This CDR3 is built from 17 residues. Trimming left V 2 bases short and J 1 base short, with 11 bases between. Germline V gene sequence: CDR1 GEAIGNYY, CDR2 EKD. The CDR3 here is CACDSTGRSWDTRQMFF. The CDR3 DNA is TGTGCCTGTGACAGTACTGGGAGATCCTGGGACACCCGACAGATGTTTTTC.

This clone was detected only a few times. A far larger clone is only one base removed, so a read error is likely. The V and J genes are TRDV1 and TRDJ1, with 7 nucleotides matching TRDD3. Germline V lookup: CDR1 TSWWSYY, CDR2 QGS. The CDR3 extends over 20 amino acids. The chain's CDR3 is CALGELLLLPTGDYTGKLIF. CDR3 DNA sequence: TGTGCTCTTGGGGAACTCCTATTACTACCAACTGGGGATTACACCGGTAAACTCATCTTT.

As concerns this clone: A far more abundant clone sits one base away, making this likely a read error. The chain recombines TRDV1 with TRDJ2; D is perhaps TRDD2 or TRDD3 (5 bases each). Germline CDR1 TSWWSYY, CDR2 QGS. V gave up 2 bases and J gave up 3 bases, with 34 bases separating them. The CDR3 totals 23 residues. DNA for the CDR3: TGTGCTCTTGGGGAAGAACAAGTCCTAAGGTGGGTGGGGCCGCTTTCTGTGACAGCACAACTCTTCTTT. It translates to CALGEEQVLRWVGPLSVTAQLFF.

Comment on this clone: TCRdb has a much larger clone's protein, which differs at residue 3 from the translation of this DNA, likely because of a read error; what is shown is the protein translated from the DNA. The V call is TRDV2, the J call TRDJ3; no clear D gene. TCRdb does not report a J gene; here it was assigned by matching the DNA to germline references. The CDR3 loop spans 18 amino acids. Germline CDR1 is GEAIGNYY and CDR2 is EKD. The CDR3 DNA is TGTGCCGGTGACACCGTTTCTGTCAGCTCCTGGGACACCCGACAGATGTTTTTC. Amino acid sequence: CAGDTVSVSSWDTRQMFF.

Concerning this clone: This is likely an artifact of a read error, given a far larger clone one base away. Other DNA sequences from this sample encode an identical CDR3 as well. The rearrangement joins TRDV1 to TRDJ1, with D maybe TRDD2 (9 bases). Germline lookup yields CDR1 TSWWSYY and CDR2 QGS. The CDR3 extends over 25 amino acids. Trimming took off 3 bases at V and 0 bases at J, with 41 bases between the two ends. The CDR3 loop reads CALGDPTFLRSRYWGIEGNTDKLIF. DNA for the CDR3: TGTGCTCTTGGGGACCCTACCTTCCTACGATCTAGGTATTGGGGGATCGAGGGAAACACCGATAAACTCATCTTT.

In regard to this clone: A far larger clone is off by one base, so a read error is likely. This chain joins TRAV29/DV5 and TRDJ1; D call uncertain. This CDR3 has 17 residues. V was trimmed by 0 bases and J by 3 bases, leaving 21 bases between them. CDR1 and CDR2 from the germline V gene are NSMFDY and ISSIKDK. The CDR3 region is CAASGRKTGPGSDKLIF. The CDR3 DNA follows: TGTGCAGCAAGCGGCCGGAAAACCGGCCCCGGGTCCGATAAACTCATCTTT.

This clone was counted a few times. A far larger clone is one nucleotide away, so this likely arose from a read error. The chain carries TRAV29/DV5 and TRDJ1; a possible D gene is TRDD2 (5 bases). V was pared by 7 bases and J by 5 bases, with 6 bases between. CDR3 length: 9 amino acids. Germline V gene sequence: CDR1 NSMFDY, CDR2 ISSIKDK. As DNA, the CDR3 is TGTGCACCTACGGATAAACTCATCTTT. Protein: CAPTDKLIF. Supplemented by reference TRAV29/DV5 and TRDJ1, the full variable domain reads DQQVKQNSPSLSVQEGRISILNCDYTNSMFDYFLWYKKYPAEGPTFLISISSIKDKNEDGRFTVFLNKSAKHLSLHIVPSQPGDSAVYFCAPTDKLIFGKGTRVTVEP.

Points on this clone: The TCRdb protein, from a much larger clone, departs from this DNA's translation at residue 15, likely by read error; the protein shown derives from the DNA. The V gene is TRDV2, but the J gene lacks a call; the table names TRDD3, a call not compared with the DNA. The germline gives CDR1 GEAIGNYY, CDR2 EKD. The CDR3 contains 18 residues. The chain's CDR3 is CACDTVSVSSWDTRHMFF. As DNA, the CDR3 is TGTGCCTGTGACACCGTTTCTGTCAGCTCCTGGGACACCCGACACATGTTTTTC.